This TCR beta chain emerged from a study of T-cell reconstitution after alpha-beta-depleted transplantation in children. For this clonotype: Its matching antigen is unknown.

General study findings and limits: About two months after transplant, alpha-beta T cells reportedly came from several hundred expanded graft clones. Newly generated T cells supplied most T-cell counts and diversity one year post-transplant. Diversity of TCRbeta at day 60 was high in some patients, arising from surviving recipient T cells and thymic progenitors.

Library preparation (for TCRbeta) was performed with unique molecular identifiers. TCRdb reprocessed the PCR reads via MiXCR and lists one record per CDR3 protein. The sample consists of 800,000 to 1,000,000 distinct CDR3 sequences, about 26% of them appearing once. V lost 2 bases to trimming and J lost 2 bases; unmatched junction nucleotides: 0. This CDR3 comprises 14 residues. The germline CDR1 and CDR2 sequences are MGHDK and SYGVNS. Sequences were derived from PBMCs, mostly from graft donor cells, sampled 360 days after TCRalphabeta/CD19-depleted stem cell transplant. The receptor was isolated from a boy under two years old who had a stem cell transplant for SCID, so the T cells may come from the graft donor. The chain has TRBV25-1 and TRBJ2-7; 10 nucleotides align to TRBD1. The CDR3 region has the DNA TGTGCCAGCAGTGAAGGGACAGGGGCCTACGAGCAGTACTTC. Amino acid sequence: CASSEGTGAYEQYF.